These 9 T cell receptor beta chains originate from one sample sequenced in a study of cytomegalovirus exposure and HLA in healthy donors. With 60 Vbeta and 13 Jbeta primers, the PCR was carried out. Libraries were prepared by immunoSEQ multiplex PCR; TCRdb keeps only in-frame clonotypes and omits some of them. Altogether 150,000 to 250,000 clones are present, roughly four fifths being singletons, with the ten largest covering under 2%. Sequencing was carried out using PBMCs. All receptors derive from a man aged 25 to 45 in good health and CMV-seronegative.

This clone was picked up a small number of times. This rearrangement joins TRBV6-1 to TRBJ2-3, with a possible D match to TRBD1 (5 bases). The CDR3 has 12 residues. The V end lost 8 bases, the J end lost 3 bases, and 9 bases lay between the germline ends. In germline, CDR1 is MNHNS, CDR2 SASEGT. The CDR3, as DNA: TGTGCCAGCTCAGGGTTTACAGATACGCAGTATTTT. Protein product: CASSGFTDTQYF.

V gene TRBV6-1 combines with J gene TRBJ1-1, with unresolved D. CDR1 is MNHNS, CDR2 SASEGT, per germline. CDR3 length: 14 residues. Trimming stripped 4 bases from V and 4 bases from J, with 13 bases between. CDR3: CASSGTDLGTEAFF. Written as DNA, the CDR3 is TGTGCCAGCAGTGGCACTGATCTTGGCACTGAAGCTTTCTTT.

The chain has TRBV6-4 and TRBJ2-3; D unclear. Germline CDR1 reads MRHNA; CDR2 reads SNTAGT. Trimming pared 5 bases from V and 0 bases from J, leaving 6 bases between. The CDR3 length is 13 residues. CDR3 sequence: CASSLSSTDTQYF. The DNA of the CDR3 is TGTGCCAGCAGTCTCTCTAGCACAGATACGCAGTATTTT.

The J gene is TRBJ2-7, the V gene TRBV7-6; the match to TRBD2 covers 10 bases. There are 16 residues in the CDR3. Trimming at V came to 1 base and at J to 6 bases, leaving 9 bases not matched to a gene. Germline CDR1 SGHVS, CDR2 FNYEAQ. The CDR3 region has the DNA TGTGCCAGCAGCTTAGGCCTAGCGGGAGAAAGGATCGAGCAGTACTTC. Translation gives CASSLGLAGERIEQYF.

This clone has just a few counts. This chain joins TRBV13 and TRBJ2-7; perhaps TRBD2 as D (6 bases). Trimming removed 3 bases from V and 2 bases from J, with 14 bases in between. CDR3 size: 15 residues. In germline, CDR1 is PRHDT, CDR2 FYEKMQ (reference sequence). CDR3 sequence reads: CASSLVGTSPYEQYF. The CDR3 DNA reads as TGTGCCAGCAGCTTGGTGGGGACTTCACCCTACGAGCAGTACTTC. Full variable domain (outside the CDR3, taken from reference TRBV13 and TRBJ2-7): AAGVIQSPRHLIKEKRETATLKCYPIPRHDTVYWYQQGPGQDPQFLISFYEKMQSDKGSIPDRFSAQQFSDYHSELNMSSLELGDSALYFCASSLVGTSPYEQYFGPGTRLTVT.

The V and J genes are TRBV5-1 and TRBJ2-5, with TRBD2 matching over 9 bases. V trimming: 4 bases; J trimming: 4 bases; junction bases outside the gene matches: 17. This CDR3 region has 18 residues. The V gene's germline CDR1 is SGHRS and CDR2 YFSETQ. In nucleotides, the CDR3 is TGCGCCAGCAGCCCGAGACTAGCGGCCCACACTTGGGGAGAGACCCAGTACTTC. Its translation is CASSPRLAAHTWGETQYF.

This chain joins TRBV5-4 and TRBJ2-3; D call uncertain. CDR3 length: 14 amino acids. Germline-derived CDR1 and CDR2 are SGHNT and YYREEE (reference sequence). V was clipped by 0 bases and J by 0 bases, with 5 bases between them. CDR3 residues: CASSLGASTDTQYF. In nucleotides, the CDR3 is TGTGCCAGCAGCTTGGGGGCGAGCACAGATACGCAGTATTTT.

This clone turned up a few times. V usage is TRBV28 and J usage is TRBJ2-2, with 7 bases that match TRBD2. V trimming: 5 bases; J trimming: 7 bases; junction bases outside the gene matches: 10. The V gene's germline CDR1 is MDHEN and CDR2 SYDVKM. CDR3 length: 15 amino acids. The CDR3 sequence: CASSPREGQGGELFF. CDR3 bases: TGTGCCAGCAGTCCCAGGGAGGGCCAGGGCGGGGAGCTGTTTTTT.

This rearrangement joins TRBV18 to TRBJ2-7; possible D gene TRBD2, 6 bases. This CDR3 is built from 16 residues. Trimming cost V 6 bases and J 4 bases, with 22 bases left between them. Germline V gene lookup returns CDR1 KGHSH and CDR2 LQKENI. The CDR3 reads CASSPPGRGSAYEQYF. In nucleotides, the CDR3 is TGTGCCAGCTCCCCCCCAGGGCGGGGAAGTGCGTACGAGCAGTACTTC.